The T cell receptor (beta chain) under discussion was sequenced for a study of blood T cell repertoires in COVID-19. Across the whole study: Acute and convalescent COVID-19 specimens originated in the United States, Italy and Spain. PBMCs, B-cell-depleted T cells, or T cells provided the cDNA or gDNA that made up the material.

Trimming removed 3 bases from V and 7 bases from J; junction bases left unmatched: 10. Germline loops: CDR1 LGHDT, CDR2 YNNKEL (reference sequence). The CDR3 covers 15 residues. Sequenced by immunoSEQ multiplex PCR; TCRdb stores in-frame clones only, minus some. The sample has over 100,000 clones, 65% to 90% seen once. This clone is judged medium-sized. The chain recombines TRBV3-1 (or the pseudogene TRBV3-2) with TRBJ2-7, with 9 nucleotides matching TRBD1. The sample was peripheral blood. This clonotype was obtained from a man aged 60 to 75 with acute or convalescent COVID-19. In DNA form, the CDR3 reads TGTGCCAGCAGCCAGGCAGGGACAGGGCACGGGGAGCAGTACTTC. Protein product: CASSQAGTGHGEQYF.